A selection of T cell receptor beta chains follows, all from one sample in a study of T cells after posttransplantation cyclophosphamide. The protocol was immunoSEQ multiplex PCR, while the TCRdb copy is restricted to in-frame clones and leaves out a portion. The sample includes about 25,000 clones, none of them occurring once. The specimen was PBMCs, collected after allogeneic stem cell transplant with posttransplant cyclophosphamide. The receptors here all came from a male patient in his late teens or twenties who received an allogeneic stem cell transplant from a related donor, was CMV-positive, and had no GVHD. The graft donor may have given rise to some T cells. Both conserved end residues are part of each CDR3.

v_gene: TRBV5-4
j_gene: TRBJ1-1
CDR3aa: CASSLDREVGAFF

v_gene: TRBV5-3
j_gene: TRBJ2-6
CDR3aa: CARSLSSGRDGVNVLTF

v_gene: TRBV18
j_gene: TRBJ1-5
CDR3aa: CASSPRQGDQPQHF

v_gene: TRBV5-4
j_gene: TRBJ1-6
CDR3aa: CASSARTGGNSPLHF

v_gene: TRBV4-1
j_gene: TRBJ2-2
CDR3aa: CASSRQGSLAGELFF

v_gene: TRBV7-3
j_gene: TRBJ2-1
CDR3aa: CASSLTLAGVYEQFF

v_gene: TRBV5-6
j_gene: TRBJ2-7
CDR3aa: CASSPDRGGGYEQYF

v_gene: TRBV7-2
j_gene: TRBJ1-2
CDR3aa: CASGARDRGRGYTF

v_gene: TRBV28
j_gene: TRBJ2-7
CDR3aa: CASSLSGRDYEQYF

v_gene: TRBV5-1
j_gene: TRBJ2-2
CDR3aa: CASSFGGGNTGELFF

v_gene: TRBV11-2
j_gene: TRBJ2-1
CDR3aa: CASSPQGGPNNEQFF

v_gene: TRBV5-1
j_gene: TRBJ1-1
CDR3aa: CASSFNPGQNTEAFF

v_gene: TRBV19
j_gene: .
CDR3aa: CASGAGQFYEQYF

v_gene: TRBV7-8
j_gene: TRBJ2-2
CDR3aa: CASSFQGLHRDSTGELFF

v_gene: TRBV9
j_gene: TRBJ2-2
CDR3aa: CASRGGGPGELFF

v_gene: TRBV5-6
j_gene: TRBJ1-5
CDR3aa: CASSFGGSQPQHF

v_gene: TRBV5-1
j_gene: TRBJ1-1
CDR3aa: CASSADRGRNTEAFF

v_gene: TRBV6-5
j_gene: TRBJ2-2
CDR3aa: CATGVRSGELFF

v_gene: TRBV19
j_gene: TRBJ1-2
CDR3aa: CASTLGGNAYGYTF

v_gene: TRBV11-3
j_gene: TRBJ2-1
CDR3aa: CASSPRLAGKNNEQFF

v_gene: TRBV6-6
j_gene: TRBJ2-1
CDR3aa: CASSQRDRGRNEQFF

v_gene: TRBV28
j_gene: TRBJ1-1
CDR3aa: CASSTISRGFSEAFF

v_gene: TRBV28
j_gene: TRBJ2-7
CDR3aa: CASSSTDRFSYEQYF